What follows are 31 T cell receptor beta chains derived from one specimen sequenced in a study of regulatory T cells in long-lasting Graves disease. Time point here: newly diagnosed GD, antithyroid drugs for less than 3 months. With RNA extracted from PBMCs as input, the TCR library was made. iRepertoire HTBI primers and Arm-PCR of CDR3 regions built TCR beta libraries. Each CDR3 protein gets one entry after TCRdb re-called the multiplex PCR reads with MiXCR. The sample lists some 250,000 distinct CDR3 sequences, around 19% occurring once. These same data were also listed under a study on T cells in Graves' hyperthyroidism and ophthalmopathy.

The sample in question was peripheral blood mononuclear cells (PBMCs), obtained at new diagnosis, from a patient treated with antithyroid drugs. These receptors all stem from a woman aged 25 to 39 with Graves disease.

The chain has TRBV19 and TRBJ1-5; weak D call: TRBD1 (5 bases). The CDR3 runs 16 residues. Trimming cost V 6 bases and J 4 bases, with 19 bases left between them. Germline loops: CDR1 LNHDA, CDR2 SQIVND (reference sequence). The CDR3, as DNA: TGTGCCAGTAGCCAGGGACGGCCGGGATCTAATCAGCCCCAGCATTTT. This translates into CASSQGRPGSNQPQHF. Using reference TRBV19 and TRBJ1-5 for the parts outside the CDR3, the full variable domain is DGGITQSPKYLFRKEGQNVTLSCEQNLNHDAMYWYRQDPGQGLRLIYYSQIVNDFQKGDIAEGYSVSREKKESFPLTVTSAQKNPTAFYLCASSQGRPGSNQPQHFGDGTRLSIL.

This chain links TRBV4-2 with TRBJ1-6; TRBD1 might be the D (5 bases). The CDR3 consists of 18 residues. Between the trimmed V and J ends, which lost 7 bases and 3 bases, there was a span of 22 bases. The germline V gene encodes CDR1 LGHNA and CDR2 YNFKEQ. Here the CDR3 DNA reads TGTGCCAGCAATCACGGGGGAGAGGGACGGGTCTATAATTCACCCCTCCACTTT. It encodes CASNHGGEGRVYNSPLHF.

This chain connects TRBV12-3 or TRBV12-4 to TRBJ2-1; D is unresolved. Trimming cost V 5 bases and J 5 bases, with 16 bases left between them. There are 15 residues in the CDR3. CDR3 in DNA: TGTGCCAGCAGTCCTGGCCCCAATCGGAACAATGAGCAGTTCTTC. Encoded protein: CASSPGPNRNNEQFF.

This clonotype was observed at least ten times. The chain carries TRBV20-1 and TRBJ2-5; 12 nucleotides match TRBD2. Germline assignment: CDR1 DFQATT and CDR2 SNEGSKA (reference sequence). The V and J ends lost 6 bases and 5 bases, in that order; junction bases with no gene match: 13. The CDR3 contains 16 residues. The CDR3 region has the DNA TGCAGTGCAACCGGTTCTAGCGGGGGGGCATTGGAGACCCAGTACTTC. This translates into CSATGSSGGALETQYF.

Many counts were recorded for this clonotype. The rearrangement links TRBV2 to TRBJ2-5; D not certain. V lost 3 bases, J lost 1 base, and 18 bases lay in between. CDR3 length: 17 amino acids. The germline gives CDR1 SNHLY, CDR2 FYNNEI. CDR3 nucleotide sequence: TGTGCCAGCAGTGACTTCCCCAAAGTCGGGTTCCAAGAGACCCAGTACTTC. Translation gives CASSDFPKVGFQETQYF.

This clonotype was counted at least ten times. The germline gene is not matched at one end of the junction; a read error may be the cause. V gene TRBV7-8 combines with J gene TRBJ2-3; D gene uncertain. The CDR3 consists of 15 residues. The germline gives CDR1 SGHVS, CDR2 FQNEAQ. The CDR3 DNA sequence: TGCGCCAGCAGCCAAGACCGGCAGAGCACAGATACGCAGTATTTT. Protein sequence: CASSQDRQSTDTQYF. Supplemented by reference TRBV7-8 and TRBJ2-3, the full variable domain reads GAGVSQSPRYKVAKRGQDVALRCDPISGHVSLFWYQQALGQGPEFLTYFQNEAQLDKSGLPSDRFFAERPEGSVSTLKIQRTQQEDSAVYLCASSQDRQSTDTQYFGPGTRLTVL.

About this clonotype itself: Since a much larger clone is just one base distant, this may be a read error. This rearrangement joins TRBV11-2 to TRBJ2-3; no firm D call. The germline V gene encodes CDR1 SGHAT and CDR2 FQNNGV. V was pared by 1 base and J by 4 bases, with 6 bases between. This CDR3 spans 13 amino acids. CDR3 amino acids: CASSLGFADTQYF. The CDR3 DNA is TGTGCCAGCAGCTTAGGTTTCGCAGATACGCAGTATTTT.

This clonotype was seen ten or more times. The chain uses TRBV12-3 or TRBV12-4 and TRBJ1-2, with TRBD1 identical over 8 bases. The trim removed 6 bases at V and 8 bases at J, leaving 5 bases unmatched. CDR3 size: 12 residues. CDR3 nucleotides: TGTGCCAGCAGGGGACAGGCCCTCGGCTACACCTTC. It codes for CASRGQALGYTF.

A remark on this clonotype: A far larger clone is just one base off, so this is likely a read error. V usage is TRBV7-2 and J usage is TRBJ2-1; 11 bases fit TRBD2. Trimming removed 1 base from V and 10 bases from J; junction bases left unmatched: 12. Germline CDR1 SGHTA, CDR2 FQGNSA. The CDR3 has 17 residues. The CDR3 region is CASSLVTSGGPTYEQFF. In DNA form, the CDR3 reads TGTGCCAGCAGCTTAGTTACTAGCGGGGGACCTACCTACGAGCAGTTCTTC.

The chain carries TRBV29-1 and TRBJ2-5; tentatively, D is TRBD2 (6 bases). Between the trimmed V and J ends, which lost 5 bases and 5 bases, there was a span of 15 bases. The CDR3 contains 13 residues. The V gene's germline CDR1 is SQVTM and CDR2 ANQGSEA. The CDR3 region has the DNA TGCAGCGTTACTTTTCTTGGGGGGGAGACCCAGTACTTC. This sequence encodes CSVTFLGGETQYF.

The chain recombines TRBV19 with TRBJ1-1; D not certain. V lost 6 bases and J 4 bases, leaving 9 bases between the germline ends. Germline lookup yields CDR1 LNHDA and CDR2 SQIVND (reference sequence). This CDR3 comprises 12 residues. The CDR3: CASRVAGTEAFF. The CDR3 nucleotides are TGTGCCAGTAGGGTAGCGGGCACTGAAGCTTTCTTT. The full variable domain, its missing parts supplied by reference TRBV19 and TRBJ1-1, is DGGITQSPKYLFRKEGQNVTLSCEQNLNHDAMYWYRQDPGQGLRLIYYSQIVNDFQKGDIAEGYSVSREKKESFPLTVTSAQKNPTAFYLCASRVAGTEAFFGQGTRLTVV.

Worth noting for this clonotype: This likely came from a read error, as a far larger clone is one base away. This chain links TRBV4-2 with TRBJ2-7, with 11 bases matching TRBD1. The CDR3 contains 14 residues. V gave up 6 bases and J gave up 6 bases; unmatched junction bases: 7. The germline CDR1 and CDR2 sequences are LGHNA and YNFKEQ. This CDR3 is CASRPGTGGPEQYF. The CDR3 coding sequence is TGTGCCAGCAGACCCGGGACAGGGGGTCCCGAGCAGTACTTC.

This clonotype was observed at least ten times. V usage is TRBV5-1 and J usage is TRBJ1-1, with TRBD1 identical over 9 bases. The CDR3 spans 14 residues. CDR1 SGHRS and CDR2 YFSETQ come from the germline V gene. With 8 bases clipped from V and 2 bases from J, the junction kept 7 bases outside the gene matches. CDR3 residues: CASRTGDVNTEAFF. CDR3 DNA: TGCGCCAGTAGGACAGGGGACGTTAACACTGAAGCTTTCTTT.

The chain links TRBV5-1 to TRBJ2-1; D gene unclear. Germline CDR1 reads SGHRS; CDR2 reads YFSETQ. Trimming took 0 bases from V and 8 from J, leaving 12 bases between them. The CDR3 runs to 14 residues. CDR3 region: CASSLELIAYEQFF. DNA for the CDR3: TGCGCCAGCAGCTTGGAGCTCATAGCTTATGAGCAGTTCTTC.

The J gene is TRBJ2-7, the V gene TRBV6-2 or TRBV6-3; 7 bases are a match to TRBD2. In germline, CDR1 is MNHEY, CDR2 SVGEGT. The junction had 5 bases not matched to a gene; V was cut back by 0 bases and J by 3 bases. The CDR3 is made up of 15 amino acids. The CDR3 reads CASSYSSGTLYEQYF. CDR3 DNA sequence: TGTGCCAGCAGTTACTCCAGCGGGACCCTCTACGAGCAGTACTTC.

This clonotype was found many times. The genes are TRBV20-1 and TRBJ1-4; a weak D match, TRBD1 (6 bases). The CDR3 has 13 amino acids. Between the trimmed V and J ends, which lost 6 bases and 2 bases, there was a span of 10 bases. Germline V gene data show CDR1 as DFQATT and CDR2 as SNEGSKA (reference sequence). The CDR3 region has the DNA TGCAGTGCACGGGGGCCCACTAATGAAAAACTGTTTTTT. Translated: CSARGPTNEKLFF.

This clonotype was counted many times. The junction departs from germline at one end; a sequencing error may be responsible. V is TRBV20-1 and J is TRBJ2-7; unclear D gene. The germline V gene encodes CDR1 DFQATT and CDR2 SNEGSKA (reference sequence). The length of the CDR3 is 11 residues. Written as DNA, the CDR3 is TGCAGTGCTAGTAGTTCCTTCGAGCAGTACTTC. It encodes CSASSSFEQYF.

This clonotype turned up a few times. This chain connects TRBV12-3 or TRBV12-4 to TRBJ1-1; the D gene is possibly TRBD1 (5 bases). Trimming shortened V by 5 bases and J by 6 bases, and 13 bases separated the two germline ends. The CDR3 runs to 13 residues. As DNA, the CDR3 is TGTGCCAGCAGTCCGGGGATGGGGGCTGAAGCTTTCTTT. This codes for CASSPGMGAEAFF.

This clonotype was seen ten or more times. V usage is TRBV27 and J usage is TRBJ2-5, with 10 bases matching TRBD2. V lost 2 bases and J lost 5; bases outside the gene matches: 2. The germline gives CDR1 MNHEY, CDR2 SMNVEV (reference sequence). CDR3 length: 14 residues. CDR3 nucleotides: TGTGCCAGCAGTTTAGGGACTAGCGCTGAGACCCAGTACTTC. As protein: CASSLGTSAETQYF.

Ten or more counts support this clonotype. The V and J genes are TRBV18 and TRBJ2-5; no reliable D call. The CDR3 spans 13 residues. Looked up from germline, CDR1 is KGHSH and CDR2 is LQKENI. Trimming removed 4 bases at V and 4 bases at J, with 10 bases between. This chain's CDR3 is CASSLPWGETQYF. Written as DNA, the CDR3 is TGTGCCAGCTCACTACCCTGGGGAGAGACCCAGTACTTC.

Many counts were recorded for this clonotype. The chain couples TRBV5-1 to TRBJ1-6; D gene uncertain. V was cut by 0 bases and J by 0 bases, with 13 bases left in between. Germline V gives CDR1 SGHRS, CDR2 YFSETQ. The CDR3 sequence is 18 residues long. The CDR3 coding sequence is TGCGCCAGCAGCTTGGACAGCTTCTTTAGCTCCTATAATTCACCCCTCCACTTT. Residues: CASSLDSFFSSYNSPLHF.

The chain uses TRBV7-2 and TRBJ2-5, with no clear D. Germline CDR1 and CDR2: SGHTA and FQGNSA. The CDR3 is 12 residues long. Deletions cut 6 bases from V and 9 bases from J, with 14 bases between. DNA of the CDR3: TGTGCCAGCAGGGGCCCCCGGTGGGCCCAGTACTTC. Translating it yields CASRGPRWAQYF.

This clonotype was counted ten times or more. The chain has TRBV25-1 and TRBJ2-3, with no clear D. V was trimmed by 5 bases and J by 6 bases, leaving 24 bases between them. In germline, CDR1 is MGHDK, CDR2 SYGVNS. The CDR3 length is 17 residues. Here the CDR3 reads CASSPPEVRQSRDTQYF. In nucleotides, the CDR3 is TGTGCCAGCAGTCCTCCCGAGGTCAGGCAGAGTAGGGATACGCAGTATTTT.

At least ten counts were recorded for this clonotype. This CDR3 reads CASSLARLETQYF. CDR3 nucleotide sequence: TGTGCCAGCAGCTTAGCCCGGCTAGAGACCCAGTACTTC. The V call is TRBV7-2, the J call TRBJ2-5; D gene uncertain. Deletions cut 0 bases from V and 4 bases from J, with 6 bases between. There are 13 residues in the CDR3. Germline-derived CDR1 and CDR2 are SGHTA and FQGNSA.

As for this clonotype: Its ends do not fully match the called genes, so a read error is possible. CDR3 residues: CASSTASSYNEQFF. The CDR3 DNA reads TGTGCCAGCTCGACAGCGAGCTCCTACAATGAGCAGTTCTTC. The V and J genes are TRBV5-1 and TRBJ2-1, with a weak D call TRBD1 (5 bases). The germline gives CDR1 SGHRS, CDR2 YFSETQ. The CDR3 covers 14 residues.

This clonotype has a count of ten or more. This chain joins TRBV20-1 and TRBJ2-1, with TRBD2 identical over 11 bases. The trim removed 3 bases at V and 12 bases at J, leaving 13 bases unmatched. Germline V lookup: CDR1 DFQATT, CDR2 SNEGSKA (reference sequence). This CDR3 region has 15 residues. The CDR3 DNA reads as TGCAGTGCTAGGACCTTAGCGGGGGGGCAAGGCTGGCAGTTCTTC. Its translation: CSARTLAGGQGWQFF.

The sample holds many counts of this clonotype. J is TRBJ1-5 and V is TRBV4-1; 7 bases are shared with TRBD1. With V trimmed by 4 bases and J by 3 bases, 6 bases remained unmatched. This CDR3 spans 15 amino acids. Germline assignment: CDR1 MGHRA and CDR2 YSYEKL. The chain's CDR3 is CASSPTGTLNQPQHF. The CDR3 bases are TGCGCCAGCAGCCCGACAGGGACCCTCAATCAGCCCCAGCATTTT.

The chain joins TRBV5-6 to TRBJ2-7; 10 bases line up with TRBD2. The V segment lost 4 bases and the J segment 5 bases; nucleotides outside the gene matches: 12. Germline V CDR1 and CDR2: SGHDT, YYEEEE. This CDR3 region has 16 residues. CDR3 DNA: TGTGCCAGCAGCGCCCCAGGGAGCGGGGGGGCCCACGAGCAGTACTTC. Translating it yields CASSAPGSGGAHEQYF.

This clonotype was counted at least ten times. J is TRBJ2-5 and V is TRBV2; 13 nucleotides agree with TRBD2. CDR3 length: 13 amino acids. The V gene end was trimmed by 10 bases and the J gene end by 4 bases; junction bases not matched to a gene: 3. In germline, CDR1 is SNHLY, CDR2 FYNNEI. The CDR3 is CAKTSGRSETQYF. DNA of the CDR3: TGTGCCAAGACTAGCGGGAGGTCAGAGACCCAGTACTTC.

The chain carries TRBV7-9 and TRBJ2-7; TRBD1 matches at 9 bases. The CDR3 has 15 amino acids. Germline lookup yields CDR1 SEHNR and CDR2 FQNEAQ (reference sequence). The ends lost 7 bases at V and 2 bases at J; junction bases unmatched: 9. The CDR3 bases are TGTGCCAGCATCCATACCGGACAGGGGACCTACGAGCAGTACTTC. Amino acids: CASIHTGQGTYEQYF.

Regarding this clonotype: It differs at one base from a far larger clone, so likely a read error. The CDR3 loop is CASSEATPSPNYGHTF. In DNA, the CDR3 is TGTGCCAGCAGTGAAGCGACTCCCAGCCCTAACTATGGCCACACCTTC. V is TRBV27 and J is TRBJ1-2; the D is unclear. The CDR3 runs 16 residues. The germline gives CDR1 MNHEY, CDR2 SMNVEV (reference sequence).